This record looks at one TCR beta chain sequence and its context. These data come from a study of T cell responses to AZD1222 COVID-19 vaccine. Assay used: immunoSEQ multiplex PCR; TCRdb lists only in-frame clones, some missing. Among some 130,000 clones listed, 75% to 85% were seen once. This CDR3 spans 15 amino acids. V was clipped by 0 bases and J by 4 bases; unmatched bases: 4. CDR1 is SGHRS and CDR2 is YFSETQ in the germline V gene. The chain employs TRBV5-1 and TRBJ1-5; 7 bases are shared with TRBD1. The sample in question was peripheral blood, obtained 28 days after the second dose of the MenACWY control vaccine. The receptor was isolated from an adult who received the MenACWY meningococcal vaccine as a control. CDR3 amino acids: CASSLDGTENQPQHF. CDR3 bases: TGCGCCAGCAGCTTGGACGGGACAGAGAATCAGCCCCAGCATTTT. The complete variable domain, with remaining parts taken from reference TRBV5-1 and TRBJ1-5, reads KAGVTQTPRYLIKTRGQQVTLSCSPISGHRSVSWYQQTPGQGLQFLFEYFSETQRNKGNFPGRFSGRQFSNSRSEMNVSTLELGDSALYLCASSLDGTENQPQHFGDGTRLSIL.